This TCR beta chain was sequenced in a study of cytomegalovirus exposure and HLA in healthy donors. This clone was observed a single time. This CDR3 has 19 amino acids. The ends lost 3 bases at V and 5 bases at J; junction bases unmatched: 16. Germline CDR1 is SNHLY and CDR2 is FYNNEI. Both 60 Vbeta primers and 13 Jbeta primers went into the PCR. Using immunoSEQ multiplex PCR, the repertoire was profiled, and TCRdb retains in-frame clones only, with some absent. The repertoire includes some 130,000 clones, approximately 80% of them detected once, and over 1% sits in the top ten. The clonotype was recovered from a human donor in good health. Sequences were obtained from PBMCs. The genes are TRBV2 and TRBJ1-5, with 10 positions matching TRBD1. CDR3 coding DNA: TGTGCCAGCAGTGACGATCGAGGTGGAGCCGGGACAGGGGATCAGCCCCAGCATTTT. It is translated as CASSDDRGGAGTGDQPQHF.